A single sample is the source of the 15 T cell receptor beta chains below, sequenced in a study of breast tumors, draining lymph nodes, adjacent tissues. TCRdb reanalysed the multiplex PCR reads using MiXCR and keeps one entry per CDR3 protein. Of roughly 110,000 distinct CDR3 sequences listed, about 31% are singletons. Samples came from axillary lymph nodes draining the breast cancer. The material sequenced was axillary lymph node tissue. These receptor sequences come from a female donor with breast cancer. Some clones in this sample may be carry-over from other donors' samples.

Points on this clonotype: Given the absence of the conserved phenylalanine or tryptophan at the CDR3 end, a read error is likely. The limits of the CDR3 on the DNA are not certain, so only TCRdb's listed CDR3 is given. V gene TRBV14 combines with J gene TRBJ2-6. The CDR3 contains 8 residues when both ends are counted. CDR1 and CDR2 (germline): SGHDN, FVKESK. The CDR3 loop reads CASSQGTS.

The gene calls are TRBV24-1 and TRBJ1-5; TRBD1 matches at 9 bases. The CDR3 is made up of 13 amino acids. With V trimmed by 3 bases and J by 12 bases, 5 bases remained unmatched. Germline-derived CDR1 and CDR2 are KGHDR and SFDVKD. CDR3 DNA sequence: TGTGCCACCAGTGATCCGGGACAGGGTATCCAGCATTTT. It yields the protein CATSDPGQGIQHF.

This chain joins TRBV2 and TRBJ2-5; 7 bases fit TRBD2. Germline CDR1 reads SNHLY; CDR2 reads FYNNEI. The CDR3 runs 14 residues. J gave up 5 bases and V 3 bases, and 6 bases lay outside the gene matches. The DNA of the CDR3 is TGTGCCAGCAGTGAGAGGGGAGGGCGGGAGACCCAGTACTTC. Encoded protein: CASSERGGRETQYF. Drawing the rest from reference TRBV2 and TRBJ2-5, the complete variable domain is EPEVTQTPSHQVTQMGQEVILRCVPISNHLYFYWYRQILGQKVEFLVSFYNNEISEKSEIFDDQFSVERPDGSNFTLKIRSTKLEDSAMYFCASSERGGRETQYFGPGTRLLVL.

This clonotype has a count of ten or more. The chain is built from TRBV5-1 and TRBJ1-1; D unresolved. V lost 4 bases and J 0 bases, leaving 13 bases between the germline ends. The CDR3 spans 15 residues. Germline values: CDR1 SGHRS, CDR2 YFSETQ. Here the CDR3 DNA reads TGCGCCAGCAGCGTGTCCCAGCCCATGAACACTGAAGCTTTCTTT. This sequence encodes CASSVSQPMNTEAFF.

The gene calls are TRBV4-3 and TRBJ2-3; TRBD2 might be the D (6 bases). Trimming stripped 0 bases from V and 5 bases from J, with 12 bases between. CDR1 is LGHNA, CDR2 YSLEER, per germline. The length of the CDR3 is 15 residues. DNA of the CDR3: TGCGCCAGCAGCCAAGAATCCGGGGGAGTAGATACGCAGTATTTT. It translates to CASSQESGGVDTQYF.

About this clonotype itself: The junction does not match germline at one end; this may be a read error. This rearrangement joins TRBV7-9 to TRBJ1-6; 9 bases line up with TRBD1. The germline gives CDR1 SEHNR, CDR2 FQNEAQ (reference sequence). The CDR3 sequence is 15 residues long. Here the CDR3 DNA reads TGTGCCAGCAGCAAATTCGGACAGGGGTTTTCGCCCCTCTACTTT. Its protein product is CASSKFGQGFSPLYF. The complete variable domain, with remaining parts taken from reference TRBV7-9 and TRBJ1-6, reads DTGVSQNPRHKITKRGQNVTFRCDPISEHNRLYWYRQTLGQGPEFLTYFQNEAQLEKSRLLSDRFSAERPKGSFSTLEIQRTEQGDSAMYLCASSKFGQGFSPLYFGNGTRLTVT.

Many counts were recorded for this clonotype. This chain uses TRBV7-9 with TRBJ2-2; 8 bases are a match to TRBD1. The CDR3 consists of 15 residues. Trimming removed 4 bases from V and 1 base from J; junction bases left unmatched: 2. CDR1 and CDR2 (germline): SEHNR, FQNEAQ (reference sequence). CDR3 nucleotides: TGTGCCAGCAGCTCCGGGACAGGGAACACCGGGGAGCTGTTTTTT. Encoded protein: CASSSGTGNTGELFF.

This clonotype was recorded at least ten times. V usage is TRBV20-1 and J usage is TRBJ2-7; D unresolved. The germline V gene encodes CDR1 DFQATT and CDR2 SNEGSKA (reference sequence). V was clipped by 6 bases and J by 3 bases, with 9 bases between them. This CDR3 region has 11 residues. The CDR3 reads CSASVFYEQYF. The CDR3 DNA follows: TGCAGTGCGAGCGTATTCTACGAGCAGTACTTC.

The CDR3 loop is CASSSPGTGWGYTF. The CDR3 nucleotides are TGTGCCAGCAGCTCCCCCGGGACAGGGTGGGGCTACACCTTC. The chain links TRBV7-3 to TRBJ1-2, with 9 bases matching TRBD1. CDR3 size: 14 residues. Germline V gives CDR1 SGHTA, CDR2 FQGTGA. V dropped 4 bases and J dropped 8; count of bases not matched to a gene: 8.

This rearrangement joins TRBV6-5 to TRBJ1-1; D not resolved. Trimming left V 6 bases short and J 3 bases short, with 14 bases between. The CDR3 has 14 amino acids. From germline, CDR1 is MNHEY and CDR2 SVGAGI. The chain's CDR3 is CASSPTIGDTEAFF. The CDR3 DNA is TGTGCCAGCAGCCCAACGATTGGGGACACTGAAGCTTTCTTT.

This clonotype was found many times. The chain couples TRBV28 to TRBJ1-5; D remains unclear. Germline values: CDR1 MDHEN, CDR2 SYDVKM. Between the trimmed V and J ends, which lost 0 bases and 1 base, there was a span of 10 bases. This CDR3 comprises 16 residues. The CDR3 sequence: CASSLWSSSSNQPQHF. In DNA, the CDR3 is TGTGCCAGCAGTTTATGGTCCTCCTCAAGCAATCAGCCCCAGCATTTT.

This clonotype was counted at least ten times. The chain is built from TRBV19 and TRBJ2-1; tentative D call: TRBD2 (6 bases). The CDR3 length is 13 residues. The ends were cut back, 3 bases at V and 7 bases at J, with 10 bases in the middle. Germline V CDR1 and CDR2: LNHDA, SQIVND (reference sequence). The CDR3 bases are TGTGCCAGTAGTATGGGCGGGGCAAATGAGCAGTTCTTC. This translates into CASSMGGANEQFF.

This clonotype was picked up many times. The V gene is TRBV19, the J gene TRBJ2-7; a weak D match, TRBD2 (5 bases). From germline, CDR1 is LNHDA and CDR2 SQIVND (reference sequence). The V and J ends lost 5 bases and 4 bases respectively, with 12 bases between them. CDR3 size: 13 residues. CDR3 amino acids: CASSESTGYEQYF. The CDR3 region has the DNA TGTGCCAGTAGTGAGTCGACGGGATACGAGCAGTACTTC.

This clonotype was counted many times. The chain recombines TRBV6-1 with TRBJ1-2; D perhaps matches TRBD1 (6 bases). The CDR3 covers 14 residues. Trimming removed 10 bases from V and 1 base from J, with 16 bases in between. In germline, CDR1 is MNHNS, CDR2 SASEGT. The CDR3 protein is CAKKGDGGNYGYTF. The CDR3 coding sequence is TGTGCCAAAAAGGGGGACGGCGGTAACTATGGCTACACCTTC.

This clonotype appeared many times. The V gene is TRBV12-3 or TRBV12-4, the J gene TRBJ1-5; 10 nucleotides match TRBD1. The CDR3 consists of 17 residues. V gave up 3 bases and J gave up 0 bases; unmatched junction bases: 5. The CDR3 loop reads CASSFDRGLRSNQPQHF. The CDR3 DNA reads as TGTGCCAGCAGTTTCGACAGGGGGCTACGTAGCAATCAGCCCCAGCATTTT.